This T cell receptor beta chain appears in the sequencing data of a study of blood T cell repertoires in COVID-19 (dated by TCRdb to 2018 to 2021). Study-level background: The collaborator samples originated in the United States, Italy and Spain and spanned the acute and convalescent phases of COVID-19. The material from the prospective study consisted of cDNA or gDNA derived from T cells, B-cell-depleted T cells, or PBMCs. The dataset comprised deeply sampled blood TCRbeta repertoires from subjects exposed to, actively infected with, or recovered from COVID-19. A freely available public database, intended as a resource for researchers studying the immune response to SARS-CoV-2, is where the repertoires were released. The samples were drawn from two sources: the first 160 participants of the ongoing ImmuneRACE study, and 1,000 to 1,500 subjects contributed by 6 global collaborators. Nearly every sample came with metadata listing a de-identified subject ID, COVID-19 status, age in years and sex. Where available, HLA class I and class II types were obtained from metadata supplied by the sample provider rather than from assay-based typing.

This clone was detected only once. Its antigen remains unidentified. Base qualities are not recorded, but no much larger clone differs from it by a single base. CDR1 and CDR2, looked up from the germline V gene (reference sequence), are MNHEY and SMNVEV. V is shortened by 3 bases, J by 1 base, and the region joining them spans 13 bases. The CDR3 has 16 amino acids, counting the end cysteine and phenylalanine. Only the CDR3 DNA stays, 48 bases, in frame from base 1. Paper-wide results and their limitations: Clinical and demographic metadata were provided uncurated, with the amount varying by source and participant.

The immunoSEQ Assay, a bias-controlled multiplex PCR, was used to amplify TCRbeta CDR3 regions from genomic DNA. As for how the authors treated the data: Nucleated cell counts per sample were estimated from amplification of reference gene primers within the assay. To quantify the absolute abundance of each unique TCRbeta CDR3 rearrangement, sequence reads were collapsed and filtered. Productive Simpson clonality was computed per sample as the square root of Simpson's diversity index over productive rearrangements. Held by TCRdb, this immuneACCESS table contains in-frame sequences only and omits some clones. Under half of the omission traces to an unresolved V gene where checked; the cause of the rest is unknown. D and trimming come from the DNA, and the V and J calls and clone size come from that table. This sample holds some 44,000 clones; about 80% were observed only once. 23% of the sample rests with the top ten.

Each collaborating institution followed its own protocols to collect whole blood in K2EDTA tubes. For TCRbeta analysis, collaborators shipped samples as frozen whole blood, isolated PBMCs, or DNA extracted from either of those sample types. Material: peripheral blood. The sequence was obtained from a woman aged 60-70 years with acute or convalescent COVID-19. The rearranged segments are TRBV27 and TRBJ1-5, with a weak D call of TRBD1 (6 bases match). The CDR3 in this case is CASSFTAGASNQPQHF. At the DNA level, the sequence is TGTGCCAGCAGTTTCACAGCAGGGGCGAGCAATCAGCCCCAGCATTTT.